A selection of T cell receptor beta chains follows, all from one sample in a study of CD8+ T cells in alopecia areata. TCRdb's copy holds only in-frame clones and misses some; the assay was immunoSEQ multiplex PCR. Here the sample spans some 190,000 clones, about 65% being singletons. The specimen comprised CD4+ T cells sorted from blood, sampled between weeks 47 and 50, from a patient treated with tofacitinib. The receptors derive from a human donor with alopecia areata. The CDR3 runs from the conserved cysteine through the conserved F or W. The order of the fields is clone size, D gene, V gene, J gene, CDR3 DNA, CDR3 protein. D genes are given only for firm matches. Expanded clones get a size class; other rows say once, few or many, or leave the size out.

few	-	TRBV7-2	TRBJ1-5	TGTGCCAGCAGCTCCCCGGGGGGGGGTAGTCAGCCCCAGCATTTT	CASSSPGGGSQPQHF
-	-	TRBV5-1	TRBJ2-3	TGCGCCAGCAGTTGGGACAGCACAGATACGCAGTATTTT	CASSWDSTDTQYF
-	-	TRBV5-1	TRBJ1-2	TGCGCCAGCAGCGGAATACAGGGAGGTGGCTACACCTTC	CASSGIQGGGYTF
-	TRBD1	TRBV7-2	TRBJ1-2	TGTGCCAGCAGCTTAGTTTCAGGGGGCGATGGCTATGGCTACACCTTC	CASSLVSGGDGYGYTF
-	-	TRBV29-1	TRBJ2-6	TGCAGCGTTGCGGTACTTGGGGGAACCCCTGGGGCCAACGTCCTGACTTTC	CSVAVLGGTPGANVLTF
-	-	TRBV4-3	TRBJ2-5	TGCGCCAGCAGCGAGGAGCCCCGTGGCGAGACCCAGTACTTC	CASSEEPRGETQYF
-	TRBD1	TRBV11-2	TRBJ2-1	TGTGCCAGCAGCACCAATTGGGACAGGTCCCTTGAGCAGTTCTTC	CASSTNWDRSLEQFF
-	-	TRBV19	TRBJ2-7	TGTGCCAGTAGTCCTCAGGGGCCCTACGAGCAGTACTTC	CASSPQGPYEQYF
-	-	TRBV27	TRBJ1-6	TGTGCCAGCAGTTTATCGTCGGACAGTAATTCACCCCTCCACTTT	CASSLSSDSNSPLHF
once	TRBD1	TRBV2	TRBJ2-6	TGTGCCAGCAGAGGACAGGGGACCTCTGGGGCCAACGTCCTGACTTTC	CASRGQGTSGANVLTF
-	TRBD1	TRBV5-1	TRBJ1-1	TGCGCCAGCAGCCCCACTGGACAGGGAAGAACTGAAGCTTTCTTT	CASSPTGQGRTEAFF
few	TRBD1	TRBV28	TRBJ1-1	TGTGCCAGCAGTTCAGGGGGCAGGTCGACTGAAGCTTTCTTT	CASSSGGRSTEAFF
-	-	TRBV7-9	TRBJ1-2	TGTGCCAGCAGCTTAGTTCGGGTGACCTATGGCTACACCTTC	CASSLVRVTYGYTF
-	-	TRBV25-1	TRBJ1-2	TGTGCCAGCAGTGTTGGGACAAATAACAACTATGGCTACACCTTC	CASSVGTNNNYGYTF
-	TRBD1	TRBV25-1	TRBJ2-1	TGTGCCAGCAGTGCGACAGGGCCCCGCTCCTACAATGAGCAGTTCTTC	CASSATGPRSYNEQFF
-	-	TRBV25-1	TRBJ2-2	TGTGCCAGCAGTGATTTATCAAAGAACACCGGGGAGCTGTTTTTT	CASSDLSKNTGELFF
-	-	TRBV7-3	TRBJ2-5	TGTGCCAGCAGCAAGGCGGGACTTCAAGAGACCCAGTACTTC	CASSKAGLQETQYF
few	-	TRBV7-2	TRBJ1-5	TGTGCCAGCAGCTTAGTACATGGACGTGAGCCCCAGCATTTT	CASSLVHGREPQHF
-	-	TRBV9	TRBJ2-7	TGTGCCAGCAGCGTAGACGGGGGTCCCTACGAGCAGTACTTC	CASSVDGGPYEQYF
once	TRBD2	TRBV7-6	TRBJ2-3	TGTGCCAGCAGCCTAATAGCGGGGGGACTCACAGATACGCAGTATTTT	CASSLIAGGLTDTQYF
once	-	TRBV4-2	TRBJ2-3	TGTGCCAGCAGCCCCACTGCGGATTGGGTGTATTTT	CASSPTADWVYF
once	-	TRBV25-1	TRBJ1-2	TGTGCCAGCAGTGGGATAACGACAGTAGGCTACACCTTC	CASSGITTVGYTF
-	-	TRBV4-2	TRBJ2-7	TGTGCCAGCAGCCAGTCTCACGGGGACGGTGACTACGAGCAGTACTTC	CASSQSHGDGDYEQYF
-	-	TRBV9	TRBJ2-6	TGTGCCAGCAGGGGCCCCGGGGCCAACGTCCTGACTTTC	CASRGPGANVLTF
-	TRBD2	TRBV5-1	TRBJ2-3	TGCGCCAGCAGCTTGGCCGCGGGGGGATTCACAGATACGCAGTATTTT	CASSLAAGGFTDTQYF
-	-	TRBV30	TRBJ2-7	TGTGCCTGGAGTGGAACGGACAGCTCTGCCTACGAGCAGTACTTC	CAWSGTDSSAYEQYF
-	-	TRBV25-1	TRBJ2-3	TGTGCCACTTCGGTGCCAGGCACAGATACGCAGTATTTT	CATSVPGTDTQYF
-	-	TRBV20-1	TRBJ1-2	TGCAGTGGGGGGACCCCCTATGGCTACACCTTC	CSGGTPYGYTF
-	-	TRBV6-5	TRBJ1-6	TGTGCCAGCAGTTACTCGAGCCGTGGAACTAGGCCCCTCCACTTT	CASSYSSRGTRPLHF
few	-	TRBV29-1	TRBJ2-7	TGCAGCATATTGACAGGGACTGAGCAGTACTTC	CSILTGTEQYF
-	-	TRBV15	TRBJ2-7	TGTGCCACCAGCAGACACAGACAGGCGAAGAGCTCCTACGAGCAGTACTTC	CATSRHRQAKSSYEQYF
few	-	TRBV9	TRBJ2-5	TGTGCCAGCAGCGTAGAACAGCGAACAGAGACCCAGTACTTC	CASSVEQRTETQYF
-	TRBD2	TRBV14	TRBJ2-5	TGTGCCAGCAGCCAAGAGTATCGGAGTAGCGGGGGTCAAGAGACCCAGTACTTC	CASSQEYRSSGGQETQYF
-	TRBD2	TRBV29-1	TRBJ2-1	TGCAGCGTTGATGTAGCGGGGATCTACAATGAGCAGTTCTTC	CSVDVAGIYNEQFF
-	-	TRBV29-1	TRBJ1-2	TGCAGCGTTGAAAGGGTCAGGGCTGGAGGCTACACCTTC	CSVERVRAGGYTF
-	TRBD1	TRBV6-5	TRBJ1-2	TGTGCCAGCAGGAGACAGGGAGGAGGCTACACCTTC	CASRRQGGGYTF
few	-	TRBV29-1	TRBJ1-1	TGCAGCGTGGCGGGGATGGGACGGAGCGCCACTGAAGCTTTCTTT	CSVAGMGRSATEAFF
-	-	TRBV20-1	TRBJ2-3	TGCAGTGCTTCCGACATGTATACGCAGTATTTT	CSASDMYTQYF
-	TRBD1	TRBV18	TRBJ1-4	TGTGCCAGCTCATCCGGGACAGGGCAGGAAAAACTGTTTTTT	CASSSGTGQEKLFF
-	TRBD1	TRBV5-1	TRBJ1-5	TGCGCCAGCAGCCCCTCAGGGGGCAGTAGCAATCAGCCCCAGCATTTT	CASSPSGGSSNQPQHF
-	-	TRBV29-1	TRBJ2-1	TGCAGCACTAAGAATGGGGGGAGCTCCTACAATGAGCAGTTCTTC	CSTKNGGSSYNEQFF
-	-	TRBV7-6	TRBJ2-3	TGTGCCAGCAGCTTATTATCAGATACGCAGTATTTT	CASSLLSDTQYF
-	TRBD2	TRBV2	TRBJ2-5	TGTGCCAGCAGTGACGAAGCGGGGGGTCAAGAGACCCAGTACTTC	CASSDEAGGQETQYF
-	-	TRBV19	TRBJ2-7	TGTGCCAGTAGTGTCCGGATGTCGAGCGAGCAGTACTTC	CASSVRMSSEQYF
few	TRBD2	TRBV29-1	TRBJ2-3	TGCAGCGTAATAGTTCCCGGGACTAGCACGCCAGATACGCAGTATTTT	CSVIVPGTSTPDTQYF
-	-	TRBV29-1	TRBJ1-1	TGCAGCGTGTCCACAGGGAACACTGAAGCTTTCTTT	CSVSTGNTEAFF
-	-	TRBV29-1	TRBJ1-1	TGCAGCGTGGGCGGGCTCATGAACACTGAAGCTTTCTTT	CSVGGLMNTEAFF
-	TRBD1	TRBV28	TRBJ2-5	TGTGCCAGCAGTTCCAGGACAGGGAACCAAGAGACCCAGTACTTC	CASSSRTGNQETQYF
once	-	TRBV29-1	TRBJ2-7	TGCAGCGTTAAGGGGACCTACGAGCAGTACTTC	CSVKGTYEQYF
-	TRBD2	TRBV7-2	TRBJ2-3	TGTGCCAGCAGCCCCCGGACTAGCGGGGGGGCAGGCGCCTCAGATACGCAGTATTTT	CASSPRTSGGAGASDTQYF
-	-	TRBV6-4	TRBJ1-6	TGTGCCAGCGCCGGCCAGCCAAATTCACCCCTCCACTTT	CASAGQPNSPLHF
few	TRBD2	TRBV10-3	TRBJ2-1	TGTGCCATGAGGACTAGCGGGGGACACAATGAGCAGTTCTTC	CAMRTSGGHNEQFF
-	TRBD2	TRBV30	TRBJ2-3	TGTGCCTGGACTAGCGGGGGGAGCGCCACAGATACGCAGTATTTT	CAWTSGGSATDTQYF
-	-	TRBV6-5	TRBJ2-3	TGTGCCGCAAAGTCGCGGGCAAGCACAGATACGCAGTATTTT	CAAKSRASTDTQYF
-	-	TRBV18	TRBJ2-4	TGTGCCAGCTCCCAGACCGGACGGGAAAACATTCAGTACTTC	CASSQTGRENIQYF